This TCR beta chain was recorded in a study of Graves' ophthalmopathy and Graves' hyperthyroidism. Study observations and caveats: Blood also harbored most expanded thyroid clonotypes above 0.001 frequency.

Certain patients were not enrolled. These were patients with other autoimmune diseases, uncontrolled infections, pregnancy or lactation. Diagnostic conclusions were grounded in clinical symptoms, serum thyroxine, TRAb, thyroid ultrasound and orbital computed tomography. Sampling 10 ml of fresh peripheral blood provided the PBMCs. Germline V gene sequence: CDR1 PRHDT, CDR2 FYEKMQ (reference sequence). The CDR3 is 13 residues long. With 0 bases removed from V and 6 bases from J, the gap between germline ends came to 9 bases. The study amplified TCR beta CDR3 regions using RNA transcripts. First-round RT-PCR used HTBI primers; second-round multiplex PCR followed. TCRdb fed the multiplex PCR reads into MiXCR, producing one record per CDR3 protein. The sample records some 520,000 distinct CDR3 sequences, approximately 15% being singletons. This clonotype occurred many times. Its antigen is unidentified.

This sequence was found in a woman aged 30 to 39 with Graves' ophthalmopathy. The J gene is TRBJ2-7, the V gene TRBV13; no clear D. Source material: blood. CDR3 residues: CASSLGLGAEQYF. Here the CDR3 DNA reads TGTGCCAGCAGCTTAGGCCTCGGAGCCGAGCAGTACTTC.